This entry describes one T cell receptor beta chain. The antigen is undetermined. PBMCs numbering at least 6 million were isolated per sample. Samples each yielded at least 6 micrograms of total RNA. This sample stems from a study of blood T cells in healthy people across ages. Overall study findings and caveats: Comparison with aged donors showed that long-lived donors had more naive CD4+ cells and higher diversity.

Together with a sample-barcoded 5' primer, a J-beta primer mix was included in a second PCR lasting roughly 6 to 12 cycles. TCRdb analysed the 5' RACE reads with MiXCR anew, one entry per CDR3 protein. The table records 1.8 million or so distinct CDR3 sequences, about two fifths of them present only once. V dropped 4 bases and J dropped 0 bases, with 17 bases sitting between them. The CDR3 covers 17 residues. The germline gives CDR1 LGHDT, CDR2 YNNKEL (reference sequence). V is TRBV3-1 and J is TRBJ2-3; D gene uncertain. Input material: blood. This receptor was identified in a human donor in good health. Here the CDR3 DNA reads TGTGCCAGCAGCCTGGGGTTTTTCCGGGCTAGCACAGATACGCAGTATTTT. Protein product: CASSLGFFRASTDTQYF.